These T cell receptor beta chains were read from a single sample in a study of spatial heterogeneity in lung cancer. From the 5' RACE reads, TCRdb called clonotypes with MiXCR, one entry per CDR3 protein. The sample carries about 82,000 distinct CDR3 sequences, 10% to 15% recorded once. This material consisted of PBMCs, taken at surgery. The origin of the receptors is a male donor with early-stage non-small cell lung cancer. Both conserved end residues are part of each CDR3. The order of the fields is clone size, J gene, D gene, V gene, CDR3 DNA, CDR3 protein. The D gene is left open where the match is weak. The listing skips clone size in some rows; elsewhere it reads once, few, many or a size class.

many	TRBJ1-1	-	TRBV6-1	TGTGCCAGCAGTGAAGGGCTGGGCTTGGACACTGAAGCTTTCTTT	CASSEGLGLDTEAFF
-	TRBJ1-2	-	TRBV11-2	TGTGCCAGCAGCACGGAGGGGGGGGGCTATGGCTACACCTTC	CASSTEGGGYGYTF
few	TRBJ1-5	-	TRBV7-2	TGTGCCAGCAGCTTAGAGGGCAGTTATAATCAGCCCCAGCATTTT	CASSLEGSYNQPQHF
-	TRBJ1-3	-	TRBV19	TGTGCCAGTAGTATCGGGGATCCACCTGGAAACACCATATATTTT	CASSIGDPPGNTIYF
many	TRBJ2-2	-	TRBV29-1	TGCAGCGGCCTCGGGGTGGGCGACACCGGGGAGCTGTTTTTT	CSGLGVGDTGELFF
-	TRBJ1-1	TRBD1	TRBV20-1	TGCAGTGCCCTCCCGACAGGGAAGAACACTGAAGCTTTCTTT	CSALPTGKNTEAFF
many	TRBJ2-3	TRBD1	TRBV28	TGTGCCAGCAATCGGGACAGGGGAACAGATACGCAGTATTTT	CASNRDRGTDTQYF
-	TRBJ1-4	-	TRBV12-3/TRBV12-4	TGTGCCAGCCTTGGGACCACCACTCAGGAAAAACTGTTTTTT	CASLGTTTQEKLFF
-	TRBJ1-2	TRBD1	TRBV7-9	TGTGCCAGCAGCACACAGGGGAGAGGCTACACCTTC	CASSTQGRGYTF
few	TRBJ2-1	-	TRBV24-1	TGTGCCACCAGTGATTTGGGGAGCGCCGACAATGAGCAGTTCTTC	CATSDLGSADNEQFF
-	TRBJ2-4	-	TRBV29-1	TGCAGCGTCGGAGCGGAGGGGGCCAAAAACATTCAGTACTTC	CSVGAEGAKNIQYF
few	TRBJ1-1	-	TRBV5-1	TGCGCCAGCAGCCTCGAAGACAGATCGAACACTGAAGCTTTCTTT	CASSLEDRSNTEAFF
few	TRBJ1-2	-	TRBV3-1	TGTGCCAGCAGCCAAGATCGTGGGGGTGGCGGCTACACCTTC	CASSQDRGGGGYTF
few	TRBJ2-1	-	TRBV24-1	TGTGCCACCAGTGTCCTAGATGAGCAGTTCTTC	CATSVLDEQFF
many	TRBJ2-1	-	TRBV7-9	TGTGCCAGCAGCTTAGACAATGAGCAGTTCTTC	CASSLDNEQFF
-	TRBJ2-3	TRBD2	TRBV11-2	TGTGCCAGCAGAGTCGGACTAGCCTCAGATACGCAGTATTTT	CASRVGLASDTQYF
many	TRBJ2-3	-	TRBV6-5	TGTGCCAGCAGTTACGGTGGCAGCACAGATACGCAGTATTTT	CASSYGGSTDTQYF
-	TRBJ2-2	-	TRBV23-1	TGCGCCAGCAGTCAATCGCTAGAAACCGGGGAGCTGTTTTTT	CASSQSLETGELFF
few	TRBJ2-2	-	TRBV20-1	TGCAGTGCTAGAGGAAGGGGGGGCCGCGGCACCGGGGAGCTGTTTTTT	CSARGRGGRGTGELFF
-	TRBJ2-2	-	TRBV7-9	TGTGCCAGCAGCTTAGACGGGCCGCACACCGGGGAGCTGTTTTTT	CASSLDGPHTGELFF
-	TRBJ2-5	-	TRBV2	TGTGCCAGCAGTGAAGCGAGCAGGTCAGAGACCCAGTACTTC	CASSEASRSETQYF
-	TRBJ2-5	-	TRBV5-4	TGTGCCAGCAGCTTGGAGAGCCAAGAGACCCAGTACTTC	CASSLESQETQYF
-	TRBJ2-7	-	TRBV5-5	TGTGCCAGCAGCTTGGGTGTAACAGGAACCTACGAGCAGTACTTC	CASSLGVTGTYEQYF
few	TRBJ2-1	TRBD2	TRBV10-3	TGTGCCATCAGTGCTAAACTAGCGGAGGATCCGGGGTACAATGAGCAGTTCTTC	CAISAKLAEDPGYNEQFF
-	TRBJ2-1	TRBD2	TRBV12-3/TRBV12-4	TGTGCCAGCAGTTCAGGGCAGCTGGGAGGGTACAATGAGCAGTTCTTC	CASSSGQLGGYNEQFF
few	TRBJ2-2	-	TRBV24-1	TGTGCCACCAGTCCCAGGGATGAGCCCGGGGAGCTGTTTTTT	CATSPRDEPGELFF
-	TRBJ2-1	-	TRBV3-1	TGTGCCAGCAGCATGGATGGGGGGTACAATGAGCAGTTCTTC	CASSMDGGYNEQFF
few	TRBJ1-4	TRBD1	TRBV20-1	TGCAGTGCTAGACCGCGGACAGGGATTAATGAAAAACTGTTTTTT	CSARPRTGINEKLFF
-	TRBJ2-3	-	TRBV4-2	TGTGCCAGCAGCCAAGATCCCTCGAGGCGGGGACGCACAGATACGCAGTATTTT	CASSQDPSRRGRTDTQYF
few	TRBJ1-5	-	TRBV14	TGTGCCAGCAGCCAAAGCCCGAATCAGCCCCAGCATTTT	CASSQSPNQPQHF
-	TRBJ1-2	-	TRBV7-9	TGTGCCAGCAGCTTAGCGACACGGGGAATCTATGGCTACACCTTC	CASSLATRGIYGYTF
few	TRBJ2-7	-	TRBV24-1	TGTGCCACCAGCCAGCGGGCTTCCTACGAGCAGTACTTC	CATSQRASYEQYF
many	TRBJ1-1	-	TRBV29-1	TGCAGCGTCCCGGACAGAGAGACTGAAGCTTTCTTT	CSVPDRETEAFF
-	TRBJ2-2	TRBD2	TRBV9	TGTGCCAGCAGCGTAGCAAGCGGGGGGGCAGGGGAGCTGTTTTTT	CASSVASGGAGELFF
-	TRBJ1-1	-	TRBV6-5	TGTGCCAGCAGTTACCGGGGGCTGGACACTGAAGCTTTCTTT	CASSYRGLDTEAFF
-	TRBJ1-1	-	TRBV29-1	TGCAGCGTTGATAGGGGATTGAACACTGAAGCTTTCTTT	CSVDRGLNTEAFF
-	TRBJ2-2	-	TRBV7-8	TGTGCCAGCAGCTTCCCGCGAGGGGGAGCGAACACCGGGGAGCTGTTTTTT	CASSFPRGGANTGELFF
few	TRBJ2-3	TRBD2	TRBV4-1	TGCGCCAGCAGCCAAGCGGGACTAGCAGTAGATACGCAGTATTTT	CASSQAGLAVDTQYF
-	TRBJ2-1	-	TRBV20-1	TGCAGTGCCCCGGACCCCGTCTCCAATGAGCAGTTCTTC	CSAPDPVSNEQFF
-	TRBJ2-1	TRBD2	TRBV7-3	TGTGCCAGCAGCTTAAGCGGGGGGGCAAGCAATGAGCAGTTCTTC	CASSLSGGASNEQFF
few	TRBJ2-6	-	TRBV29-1	TGCAGCGTTATGTCCCTAAGCTCTGGGGCCAACGTCCTGACTTTC	CSVMSLSSGANVLTF
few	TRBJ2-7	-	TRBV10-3	TGTGCCATCAGTGGGACGGAATTCACCTACGAGCAGTACTTC	CAISGTEFTYEQYF
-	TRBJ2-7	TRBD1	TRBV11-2	TGTGCCAGCAGCTCACTACAGGGGAGTAGGTACGAGCAGTACTTC	CASSSLQGSRYEQYF
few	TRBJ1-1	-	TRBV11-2	TGTGCCAGCAGCTTTGACCCAGGTAGGGGAACTGAAGCTTTCTTT	CASSFDPGRGTEAFF
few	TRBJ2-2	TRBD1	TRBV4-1	TGCGCCAGCAGCCAAGAGGTCGGGGACAGATACACCGGGGAGCTGTTTTTT	CASSQEVGDRYTGELFF
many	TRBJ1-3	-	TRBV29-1	TGCAGCGCTGGATCTTCTGGAAACACCATATATTTT	CSAGSSGNTIYF
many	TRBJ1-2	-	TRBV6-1	TGTGCCAGCGGGGGGGACCCTACTAGCTATGGCTACACCTTC	CASGGDPTSYGYTF
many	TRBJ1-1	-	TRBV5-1	TGCGCCAGCAGCTTGGTATCTAGCGCTGAAGCTTTCTTT	CASSLVSSAEAFF
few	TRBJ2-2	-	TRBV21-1	TGTGCCAGCAGCAAAGGCCCGACTAGTCTTACCGGGGAGCTGTTTTTT	CASSKGPTSLTGELFF
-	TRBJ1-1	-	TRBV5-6	TGTGCCAGCAGCACTTCGACAGGATACACTGAAGCTTTCTTT	CASSTSTGYTEAFF
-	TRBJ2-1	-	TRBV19	TGTGCCAGTAGCGTGGACAGCTTTACCTCCTACAATGAGCAGTTCTTC	CASSVDSFTSYNEQFF
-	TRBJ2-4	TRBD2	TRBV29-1	TGCAGCGTGGAACTAGCGAATCTAGCCAAAAACATTCAGTACTTC	CSVELANLAKNIQYF
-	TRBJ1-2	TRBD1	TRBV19	TGTGCCAGTAGGCCTCGGGACAGGGCGTATGGCTACACCTTC	CASRPRDRAYGYTF
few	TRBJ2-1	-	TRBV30	TGTGCCTGGGCCAGCGGGTTGACTTACAATGAGCAGTTCTTC	CAWASGLTYNEQFF
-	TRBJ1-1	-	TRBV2	TGTGCCAGGGGATTAGCGGGTACTGAAGCTTTCTTT	CARGLAGTEAFF
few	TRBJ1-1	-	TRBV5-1	TGCGCCAGCAGCGAGGGACGGCTGAACACTGAAGCTTTCTTT	CASSEGRLNTEAFF
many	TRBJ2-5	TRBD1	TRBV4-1	TGCGCCAGCAGCCACGGGACAGGGAAAGAGACCCAGTACTTC	CASSHGTGKETQYF